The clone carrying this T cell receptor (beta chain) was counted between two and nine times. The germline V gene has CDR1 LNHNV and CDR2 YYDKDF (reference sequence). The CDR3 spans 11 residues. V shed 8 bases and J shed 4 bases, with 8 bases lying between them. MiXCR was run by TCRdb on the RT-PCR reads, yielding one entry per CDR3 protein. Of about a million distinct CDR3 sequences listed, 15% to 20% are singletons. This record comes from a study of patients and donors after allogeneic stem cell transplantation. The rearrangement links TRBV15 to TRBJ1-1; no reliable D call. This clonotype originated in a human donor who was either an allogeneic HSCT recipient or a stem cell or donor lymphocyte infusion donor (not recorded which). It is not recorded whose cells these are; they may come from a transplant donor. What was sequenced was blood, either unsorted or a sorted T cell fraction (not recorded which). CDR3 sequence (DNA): TGTGCCACCGGGTGGAGCACTGAAGCTTTCTTT. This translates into CATGWSTEAFF.